These T cell receptor beta chains were read from a single sample in a study of OX40 agonist ivuxolimab in advanced cancers. Libraries were prepared by immunoSEQ multiplex PCR; TCRdb keeps only in-frame clonotypes and omits some of them. The sample includes 90,000 or so clones, 85% to 90% of them seen just once. Sequenced material: CD4+ or CD8+ T cells sorted from blood, taken in a trial of the OX40 agonist ivuxolimab. These TCRs come from an adult with an advanced solid tumor such as melanoma, head and neck, liver or kidney cancer. CDR3s leave out the opening cysteine and the closing phenylalanine or tryptophan. Each record gives: V gene, CDR3 protein.

TRBV6-5 | ASSHSGQGVIQQF
TRBV28 | ASNRERSYGYT
TRBV4-1 | ASSQVPRGTSSYNEQF
TRBV30 | AWSPSPGELF
TRBV27 | ASSLEGSSPGEQY
TRBV27 | ASSSWDRLRRDEQF
TRBV27 | ASSYRNRAF
TRBV30 | AWRQVSTEAF
TRBV5-1 | ASSLAGGPYEQY
TRBV18 | ASSRGSPPGNTIY
TRBV7-9 | ASSFTGVGQF
TRBV14 | ASSPLGILTGELF
TRBV25-1 | ASSESFGQGNTGELF
TRBV4-1 | ASSQSPGLENRGQY
TRBV9 | ASSVVGGDYGYT
TRBV5-1 | ASSSQGTDSGNTIY
TRBV5-6 | ASSLRQGEHTQY
TRBV10-2 | ASQTSGGPYEQY
TRBV5-4 | ASSLDRGQFTYEQY
TRBV7-2 | ASSPHSGGASGELF
TRBV20-1 | SVPEIDGAF
TRBV5-4 | ASSLGTVSYEQY
TRBV9 | ASSVEAASYGYT
TRBV2 | ASSEYDRDNEQF
TRBV2 | ASSATANTEAF
TRBV15 | ATSRGQGRTDTQY
TRBV7-9 | ASSPNRGSNYGYT
TRBV25-1 | ASSDSPEWEKLF
TRBV11-3 | ASSSGQIQDSTGELF
TRBV7-9 | ASRSGTGSYNEQF
TRBV19 | ASQLKGNDNEKLF
TRBV11-2 | ASSLAGGPSEQF
TRBV28 | ASTPLGGWNEQF
TRBV7-2 | ASSATGRRETQY
TRBV5-5 | ASSLSGSLNTGELF
TRBV28 | ASSSVLGLATDTQY
TRBV7-9 | ASSLALGQGDTGELF
TRBV6-6 | ASNLAGVRAYNEQF
TRBV19 | ASSILGSGNQPQH
TRBV7-2 | ASSLVSANNEQF
TRBV28 | ASTVGQGYTEQY
TRBV27 | ASSKNRGTSTNEKLF
TRBV6-1 | ASRGALGEQF
TRBV28 | ASSLVDQPQH
TRBV19 | ASSNRGPGNTIY
TRBV27 | ASSFGQENSPLH
TRBV7-9 | ASTHPGLAGGLYNEQF
TRBV18 | ASSPNTGTGMTGGYT
TRBV20-1 | SAPLIYEQY